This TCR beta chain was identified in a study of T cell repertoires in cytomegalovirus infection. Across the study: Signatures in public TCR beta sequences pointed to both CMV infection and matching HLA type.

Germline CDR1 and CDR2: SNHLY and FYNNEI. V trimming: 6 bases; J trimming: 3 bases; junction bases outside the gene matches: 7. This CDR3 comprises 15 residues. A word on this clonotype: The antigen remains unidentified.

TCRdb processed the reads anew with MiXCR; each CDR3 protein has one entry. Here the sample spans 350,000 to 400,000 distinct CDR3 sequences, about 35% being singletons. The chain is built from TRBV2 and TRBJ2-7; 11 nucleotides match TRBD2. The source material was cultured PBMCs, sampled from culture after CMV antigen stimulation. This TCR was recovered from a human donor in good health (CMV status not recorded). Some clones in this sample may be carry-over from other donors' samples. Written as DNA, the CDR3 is TGTGCCAGCAGGTACGGGACTAGCGGAGACTACGAGCAGTACTTC. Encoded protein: CASRYGTSGDYEQYF.